The source of this T cell receptor beta chain is a study of blood T cells in healthy people across ages. Study at large: About one barcoded beta molecule per two T cells was the capture yield of template switching.

As regards this clonotype: What it binds is not known.

Total RNA extracted from each sample amounted to at least 6 micrograms. Sample-barcoded 5' priming and a J-beta primer mix drove a second PCR of roughly 6 to 12 cycles. Every individual sample yielded 2.5 million or more paired-end reads (each containing CDR3). TCRdb passed the 5' RACE reads through MiXCR, listing each CDR3 protein once. The sample has some 1.4 million distinct CDR3 sequences; around 39% are singletons. Findings and caveats of the study: Nothing was known about donor CMV status, and this possibly confounded expanded clonotype changes.

Sequenced sample: blood. The receptor was derived from a woman aged 18-29 years in good health.

CDR3 loop: CAISEGWEAQYF. Here the CDR3 DNA reads TGTGCCATCAGTGAGGGGTGGGAGGCGCAGTATTTT. The rearrangement uses TRBV10-3 and TRBJ2-3, with a weak D call TRBD2 (6 bases). This CDR3 contains 12 residues. CDR1 is ENHRY and CDR2 is SYGVKD in the germline V gene. Trimming removed 2 bases from V and 10 bases from J, with 10 bases in between.